This T cell receptor beta chain was found in a study of T cell changes during pregnancy in multiple sclerosis. This CDR3 has 16 amino acids. In germline, CDR1 is MNHNS, CDR2 SASEGT. Trimming removed 2 bases from V and 6 bases from J; junction bases left unmatched: 10. The assay was immunoSEQ multiplex PCR, and TCRdb's table has in-frame clones only and misses some. The table shows about 36,000 clones, with about 91% occurring only once. The chain links TRBV6-1 to TRBJ1-2; 9 bases are shared with TRBD1. The material sequenced was CD4+ T cells from peripheral blood mononuclear cells, taken in the third trimester of pregnancy. This sequence originates from a female donor in good health, enrolled as a control in a pregnancy study. The CDR3, as DNA: TGTGCCAGCAGTGAAATCCCTCGGACAGGGGAGAATGGCTACACCTTC. Protein: CASSEIPRTGENGYTF.